The 14 T cell receptor beta chains given below trace back to one sample, sequenced in a study of post-analysis software for immune sequencing data. Overall study findings and caveats: The study found TRBV5-6, TRBV5-1 and TRBV20-1 among about five TRBV segments more frequent in patients than controls.

Sequencing libraries made from TCR beta cDNA carried unique molecular identifiers. TCRdb independently ran MiXCR on the PCR reads; one entry per CDR3 protein. The sample yields 800,000 to 950,000 distinct CDR3 sequences, roughly 50% seen once. These TCRs are of unknown antigen specificity. Specimen: blood. These receptors were collected from a girl aged 5 to 17 with multiple sclerosis.

This sequence joins TRBV6-2 or TRBV6-3 and TRBJ1-1; no reliable D call. Germline assignment: CDR1 MNHEY and CDR2 SVGEGT. This CDR3 is 15 amino acids long. V gave up 0 bases and J gave up 0 bases, with 8 bases separating them. The CDR3 DNA sequence: TGTGCCAGCAGTTACTCGACAAACATGAACACTGAAGCTTTCTTT. This gives the protein CASSYSTNMNTEAFF.

The chain uses TRBV7-9 and TRBJ2-7; TRBD2 is a possible D gene (5 bases). Deletions cut 3 bases from V and 7 bases from J, with 16 bases between. The germline V gene encodes CDR1 SEHNR and CDR2 FQNEAQ (reference sequence). The CDR3 runs to 14 residues. In DNA, the CDR3 is TGTGCCAGCAGCTTTCGACTGAGGGAAAATGAGCAGTACTTC. Translated: CASSFRLRENEQYF. The full variable domain, its missing parts supplied by reference TRBV7-9 and TRBJ2-7, is DTGVSQNPRHKITKRGQNVTFRCDPISEHNRLYWYRQTLGQGPEFLTYFQNEAQLEKSRLLSDRFSAERPKGSFSTLEIQRTEQGDSAMYLCASSFRLRENEQYFGPGTRLTVT.

The chain is built from TRBV5-4 and TRBJ2-4; TRBD2 matches at 7 bases. The germline V gene encodes CDR1 SGHNT and CDR2 YYREEE (reference sequence). The CDR3 runs to 18 residues. V shed 0 bases and J 1 base; nucleotides not matched to a gene: 10. CDR3 sequence reads: CASSLAYWRESAKNIQYF. Here the CDR3 DNA reads TGTGCCAGCAGCTTGGCGTATTGGCGGGAGAGCGCCAAAAACATTCAGTACTTC.

The chain combines TRBV7-2 with TRBJ2-7, with D possibly matching TRBD2 (6 bases). CDR1 is SGHTA and CDR2 is FQGNSA in the germline V gene. This CDR3 has 16 amino acids. Trimming removed 0 bases at V and 0 bases at J, with 12 bases between. CDR3 DNA: TGTGCCAGCAGCTTAGCTTGGCCTAGCGCCTCCTACGAGCAGTACTTC. Protein product: CASSLAWPSASYEQYF.

The sample holds a few counts of this clonotype. This chain connects TRBV20-1 to TRBJ1-2, with TRBD1 identical over 9 bases. The CDR3 length is 12 residues. Germline CDR1 reads DFQATT; CDR2 reads SNEGSKA (reference sequence). V trimming: 6 bases; J trimming: 9 bases; junction bases outside the gene matches: 8. The CDR3 spells CSAAGTGSSYTF. The DNA of the CDR3 is TGCAGTGCCGCCGGGACAGGGTCCAGCTACACCTTC.

This clonotype was recorded a few times. V gene TRBV20-1 combines with J gene TRBJ2-7; D perhaps matches TRBD1 (6 bases). This CDR3 is 13 amino acids long. Germline lookup yields CDR1 DFQATT and CDR2 SNEGSKA (reference sequence). The germline V and J ends were trimmed by 4 bases and 3 bases, with 13 bases remaining between them. The CDR3 nucleotides read TGCAGTGCTAAGGGCAGGGGAAACTACGAGCAGTACTTC. Residues: CSAKGRGNYEQYF.

This sequence joins TRBV9 and TRBJ2-1, with TRBD2 matching 7 bases. With 0 bases clipped from V and 8 bases from J, the junction kept 5 bases outside the gene matches. Germline CDR1 is SGDLS and CDR2 is YYNGEE. The CDR3 has 14 residues. CDR3 coding DNA: TGTGCCAGCAGCGTAGACCGGGGGGTAGATGAGCAGTTCTTC. Its protein product is CASSVDRGVDEQFF. Full variable domain (outside the CDR3, taken from reference TRBV9 and TRBJ2-1): DSGVTQTPKHLITATGQRVTLRCSPRSGDLSVYWYQQSLDQGLQFLIQYYNGEERAKGNILERFSAQQFPDLHSELNLSSLELGDSALYFCASSVDRGVDEQFFGPGTRLTVL.

The rearrangement uses TRBV3-1 and TRBJ2-5; no clear D gene. In germline, CDR1 is LGHDT, CDR2 YNNKEL (reference sequence). This CDR3 has 15 amino acids. The V end was cut by 3 bases, the J end by 1 base, with 12 bases between. CDR3: CASSQRGGLQETQYF. In DNA, the CDR3 is TGTGCCAGCAGCCAGAGAGGTGGGCTCCAAGAGACCCAGTACTTC.

The rearrangement joins TRBV29-1 to TRBJ2-5; 7 positions match TRBD2. Looked up from germline, CDR1 is SQVTM and CDR2 is ANQGSEA. CDR3 size: 13 residues. V lost 6 bases, J lost 4 bases, and 8 bases stayed unmatched. The CDR3 DNA is TGCAGCGTAATACCGGTAGCGGGAGAGACCCAGTACTTC. It codes for CSVIPVAGETQYF.

Only a few counts were recorded for this clonotype. V is TRBV7-9 and J is TRBJ2-7, with a possible D match to TRBD2 (5 bases). The CDR3 length is 14 residues. Trimming shortened V by 3 bases and J by 0 bases, and 9 bases separated the two germline ends. Germline assignment: CDR1 SEHNR and CDR2 FQNEAQ (reference sequence). This CDR3 is CASSFLSGSYEQYF. The CDR3 DNA is TGTGCCAGCAGCTTCCTAAGCGGCTCCTACGAGCAGTACTTC.

The chain carries TRBV7-8 and TRBJ2-6; D call uncertain. This CDR3 has 19 amino acids. V was clipped by 4 bases and J by 4 bases, with 23 bases between them. Germline values: CDR1 SGHVS, CDR2 FQNEAQ. CDR3 amino acids: CASSYLSPKRRSGANVLTF. CDR3 coding DNA: TGTGCCAGCAGCTATTTAAGCCCAAAAAGGCGGTCCGGGGCCAACGTCCTGACTTTC.

Details on this clonotype: Given the absence of the conserved phenylalanine or tryptophan at the CDR3 end, a read error is likely. V and J are TRBV7-6 and TRBJ2-5; maybe TRBD2 (5 bases). Trimming pared 1 base from V and 5 bases from J, leaving 14 bases between. CDR1 SGHVS and CDR2 FNYEAQ come from the germline V gene. This CDR3 region has 15 residues. This CDR3 reads CASSLGTPRTETQYL. The CDR3 DNA follows: TGTGCCAGCAGCTTAGGGACTCCCCGAACGGAGACCCAGTACCTC.

The V and J genes are TRBV6-5 and TRBJ1-2, with TRBD1 matching 7 bases. This CDR3 is built from 18 residues. Germline V gives CDR1 MNHEY, CDR2 SVGAGI. J was trimmed by 5 bases and V by 0 bases; bases with no gene match: 15. The CDR3 nucleotides are TGTGCCAGCAGTTACTCGATACCGACAGGGCCCCTTATTTATGGCTACACCTTC. Encoded protein: CASSYSIPTGPLIYGYTF.

This clonotype was picked up one time. This sequence joins TRBV20-1 and TRBJ2-5, with 12 bases matching TRBD2. This CDR3 is 14 amino acids long. The junction had 1 base not matched to a gene; V was cut back by 2 bases and J by 3 bases. Per germline, CDR1 DFQATT and CDR2 SNEGSKA (reference sequence). CDR3: CSARLAGGEETQYF. CDR3 in DNA: TGCAGTGCTAGACTAGCGGGGGGGGAAGAGACCCAGTACTTC.